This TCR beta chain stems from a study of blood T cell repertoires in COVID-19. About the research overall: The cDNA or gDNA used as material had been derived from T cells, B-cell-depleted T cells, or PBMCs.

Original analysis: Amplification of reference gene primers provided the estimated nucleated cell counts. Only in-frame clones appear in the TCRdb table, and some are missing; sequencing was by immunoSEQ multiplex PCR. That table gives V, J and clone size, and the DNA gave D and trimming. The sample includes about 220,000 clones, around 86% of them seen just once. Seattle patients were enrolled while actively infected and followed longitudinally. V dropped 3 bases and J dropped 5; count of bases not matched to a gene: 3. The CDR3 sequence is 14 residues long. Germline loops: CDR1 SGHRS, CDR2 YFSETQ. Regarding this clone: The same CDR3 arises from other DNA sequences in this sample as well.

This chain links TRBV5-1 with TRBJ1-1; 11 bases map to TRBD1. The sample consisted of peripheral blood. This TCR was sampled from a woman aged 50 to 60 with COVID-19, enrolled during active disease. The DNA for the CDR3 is TGCGCCAGCAGCTCCCGGGACAGGGGGACTGAAGCTTTCTTT. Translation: CASSSRDRGTEAFF. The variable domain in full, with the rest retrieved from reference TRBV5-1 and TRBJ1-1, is KAGVTQTPRYLIKTRGQQVTLSCSPISGHRSVSWYQQTPGQGLQFLFEYFSETQRNKGNFPGRFSGRQFSNSRSEMNVSTLELGDSALYLCASSSRDRGTEAFFGQGTRLTVV.